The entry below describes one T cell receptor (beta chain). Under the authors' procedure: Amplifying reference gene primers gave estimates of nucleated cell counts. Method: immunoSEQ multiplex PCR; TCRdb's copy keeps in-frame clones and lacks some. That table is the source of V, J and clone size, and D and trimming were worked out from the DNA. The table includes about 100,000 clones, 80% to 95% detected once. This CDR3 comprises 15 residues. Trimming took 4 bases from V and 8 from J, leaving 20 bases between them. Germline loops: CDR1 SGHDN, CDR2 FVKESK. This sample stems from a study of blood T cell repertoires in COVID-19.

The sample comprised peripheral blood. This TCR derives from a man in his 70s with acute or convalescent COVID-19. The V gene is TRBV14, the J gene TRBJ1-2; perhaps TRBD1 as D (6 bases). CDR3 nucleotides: TGTGCCAGCAGCCCCTACGGACAGCGTAACGTAGGCTACACCTTC. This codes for CASSPYGQRNVGYTF. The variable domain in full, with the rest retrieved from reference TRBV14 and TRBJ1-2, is EAGVTQFPSHSVIEKGQTVTLRCDPISGHDNLYWYRRVMGKEIKFLLHFVKESKQDESGMPNNRFLAERTGGTYSTLKVQPAELEDSGVYFCASSPYGQRNVGYTFGSGTRLTVV.